This T cell receptor beta chain is from a study of CD8 T cells in ankylosing spondylitis. Remarks on this clonotype: What it binds is not known.

One entry per CDR3 protein results from TCRdb running MiXCR on the 5' RACE reads. This sample has roughly 400,000 distinct CDR3 sequences; approximately 20% occur once, and the top ten carry 15% to 20%. Germline CDR1 is MDHEN and CDR2 is SYDVKM. This CDR3 is 16 amino acids long. The J segment lost 7 bases and the V segment lost 3 bases, leaving 10 bases of the junction unmatched. General study results and limits: Apparently characteristic of ankylosing spondylitis blood was a TCR beta motif (fewer than 10 highly homologous variants).

The clonotype comes from a male donor with ankylosing spondylitis. Material for sequencing was blood, either unsorted or a sorted T cell fraction (not recorded which). The chain recombines TRBV28 with TRBJ2-1; 9 nucleotides match TRBD2. CDR3 in DNA: TGTGCCAGCAGTTTTGACGCGGGAGGGCCCTCAAATGAGCAGTTCTTC. It encodes CASSFDAGGPSNEQFF.